The 27 T cell receptor beta chains below all came from one sample that was sequenced in a study of blood T cells in healthy people across ages (dated by TCRdb to the mid-2010s). Library method: 5' RACE. Instrument on record: Illumina HiSeq 2500. A second PCR of roughly 6 to 12 cycles was performed with a sample-barcoded 5' primer and a J-beta primer mix. The public reads were quality trimmed at Q25 with fastp and then assembled into clones with MiXCR by TCRdb, keeping productive beta chains. Entries that share a CDR3 protein sequence are merged under the most common genes and DNA. The sample contains about 780,000 distinct CDR3 sequences, more than 25% of them found a single time. Clones ranked in the top ten supply 2.5% to 3.5% of the sample. These data also featured in a second study, about T cells of mothers and their children.

Source material: blood. The receptors derive from a boy younger than 18 in good health.

The chain carries TRBV9 and TRBJ1-1; 7 nucleotides line up with TRBD1. The length of the CDR3 is 13 residues. The ends lost 4 bases at V and 8 bases at J; junction bases unmatched: 8. Germline CDR1 SGDLS, CDR2 YYNGEE. CDR3 protein: CASSSRPGQEAFF. The CDR3 DNA is TGTGCCAGCAGCTCCAGACCGGGACAGGAAGCTTTCTTT.

V gene TRBV12-3 or TRBV12-4 combines with J gene TRBJ1-2, with 7 bases matching TRBD1. There are 14 residues in the CDR3. The V gene end was trimmed by 6 bases and the J gene end by 5 bases; junction bases not matched to a gene: 9. CDR3 sequence reads: CASRPGGVRYGYTF. CDR3 nucleotides: TGTGCCAGCAGACCAGGGGGGGTGAGGTATGGCTACACCTTC.

This chain uses TRBV7-6 with TRBJ2-7; tentatively, D is TRBD1 (5 bases). Between the trimmed V and J ends, which lost 2 bases and 5 bases, there was a span of 16 bases. The CDR3 is 15 residues long. From germline, CDR1 is SGHVS and CDR2 FNYEAQ. The CDR3 reads CASSLWSRESDEQYF. Written as DNA, the CDR3 is TGTGCCAGCAGCTTATGGTCCAGGGAAAGCGACGAGCAGTACTTC.

Many counts were recorded for this clonotype. V gene TRBV7-9 combines with J gene TRBJ1-2; D remains ambiguous. CDR1 and CDR2 from the germline V gene are SEHNR and FQNEAQ (reference sequence). V was shortened by 2 bases and J by 8 bases, with 6 bases between the two germline ends. The length of the CDR3 is 11 residues. CDR3 in DNA: TGTGCCAGCAGCTTATGGGAGGGCTACACCTTC. Translated, it gives CASSLWEGYTF.

The chain has TRBV7-2 and TRBJ1-3; D is undetermined. V was shortened by 5 bases and J by 3 bases, with 8 bases between the two germline ends. CDR1 is SGHTA and CDR2 is FQGNSA in the germline V gene. This CDR3 has 13 residues. The CDR3 DNA follows: TGTGCCAGCAGCCCGGCCTTTGGAAACACCATATATTTT. Translated, it gives CASSPAFGNTIYF.

This clonotype turned up a few times. One end of the junction fails to match germline, which may point to a read error. The chain recombines TRBV14 with TRBJ2-5, with D unresolved. This CDR3 region has 14 residues. Germline CDR1 reads SGHDN; CDR2 reads FVKESK. CDR3 amino acids: CASSQDFGIETQYF. The CDR3 DNA is TGTGCTAGCAGCCAAGATTTTGGAATAGAGACCCAGTACTTC.

A single count supports this clonotype. The V call is TRBV6-2 or TRBV6-3, the J call TRBJ2-7; the D is unclear. Trimming took 6 bases from V and 0 from J, leaving 18 bases between them. CDR1 and CDR2 from the germline V gene are MNHEY and SVGEGT. The CDR3 has 16 residues. CDR3: CASSPTKPLSSYEQYF. The CDR3 DNA sequence: TGTGCCAGCAGCCCAACTAAACCATTGAGCTCCTACGAGCAGTACTTC.

The rearrangement joins TRBV5-1 to TRBJ2-3, with 8 nucleotides matching TRBD1. CDR1 is SGHRS and CDR2 is YFSETQ in the germline V gene. With 0 bases clipped from V and 6 bases from J, the junction kept 6 bases outside the gene matches. The CDR3 sequence is 15 residues long. This chain's CDR3 is CASSLAGQGKDTQYF. The CDR3 DNA is TGCGCCAGCAGCTTGGCCGGACAGGGAAAGGATACGCAGTATTTT.

The gene calls are TRBV29-1 and TRBJ1-1; TRBD1 is a possible D gene (5 bases). The germline CDR1 and CDR2 sequences are SQVTM and ANQGSEA. The V end lost 4 bases, the J end lost 0 bases, and 9 bases lay between the germline ends. The CDR3 sequence is 13 residues long. CDR3 DNA: TGCAGCGTTGTTGACAGCATGAACACTGAAGCTTTCTTT. As protein: CSVVDSMNTEAFF.

This clonotype was picked up many times. Its ends do not fully match the called genes, so a read error is possible. V and J are TRBV14 and TRBJ2-5, with 13 nucleotides matching TRBD2. CDR1 is SGHDN and CDR2 is FVKESK in the germline V gene. The CDR3 spans 13 residues. The CDR3 DNA reads TGTGCCAGCAGCCCCGGGACTAGCGGGGTTTCGAACTTC. Its translation: CASSPGTSGVSNF.

The chain links TRBV20-1 to TRBJ2-5; TRBD1 agrees at 8 bases. After removal of 7 bases from V and 7 bases from J, the junction contained 8 bases not matched to a gene. This CDR3 has 12 amino acids. CDR1 DFQATT and CDR2 SNEGSKA come from the germline V gene (reference sequence). The CDR3 bases are TGCAGTGGGGACAGGTTCCCTGGGACCCAGTACTTC. Its protein is CSGDRFPGTQYF.

This clonotype was observed a single time. The chain carries TRBV5-1 and TRBJ1-1; D perhaps matches TRBD1 (6 bases). The CDR3 runs 13 residues. V was shortened by 5 bases and J by 1 base, with 9 bases between the two germline ends. From germline, CDR1 is SGHRS and CDR2 YFSETQ. Here the CDR3 DNA reads TGCGCCAGCAGTGGACAGCAGAACACTGAAGCTTTCTTT. Amino acids: CASSGQQNTEAFF.

In its sample, this clonotype was seen a few times. This sequence joins TRBV5-1 and TRBJ1-2, with D hard to call. This CDR3 has 14 residues. Trimming stripped 0 bases from V and 1 base from J, with 7 bases between. Germline-derived CDR1 and CDR2 are SGHRS and YFSETQ. The CDR3, as DNA: TGCGCCAGCAGCTTGGACCAGAGTAACTATGGCTACACCTTC. Translation gives CASSLDQSNYGYTF. The entire variable domain, with the rest obtained from reference TRBV5-1 and TRBJ1-2, is as follows: KAGVTQTPRYLIKTRGQQVTLSCSPISGHRSVSWYQQTPGQGLQFLFEYFSETQRNKGNFPGRFSGRQFSNSRSEMNVSTLELGDSALYLCASSLDQSNYGYTFGSGTRLTVV.

This clonotype was seen a handful of times. The V call is TRBV10-3, the J call TRBJ1-1; D is possibly TRBD1 (5 bases). The V end lost 6 bases, the J end lost 3 bases, and 11 bases lay between the germline ends. The CDR3 runs to 13 residues. Germline V gives CDR1 ENHRY, CDR2 SYGVKD. CDR3 region: CAISRTGDTEAFF. The CDR3 coding sequence is TGTGCCATCAGCAGAACGGGGGACACTGAAGCTTTCTTT.

The genes are TRBV7-9 and TRBJ2-1; 16 nucleotides align to TRBD2. V gave up 5 bases and J gave up 8 bases; unmatched junction bases: 15. The CDR3 runs 19 residues. Germline CDR1 is SEHNR and CDR2 is FQNEAQ (reference sequence). CDR3: CASSATGTSGGATRDEQFF. The CDR3 DNA is TGTGCCAGCAGCGCCACCGGGACTAGCGGGGGGGCAACCAGGGATGAGCAGTTCTTC.

A few counts support this clonotype. Relative to the germline gene, one junction end is altered; a read error may explain this. The CDR3: CAIGESSGNTIYF. The CDR3 nucleotides are TGTGCCATCGGTGAGAGCTCTGGAAACACCATATATTTT. The V and J genes are TRBV10-3 and TRBJ1-3, with D unresolved. The CDR3 sequence is 13 residues long. Germline CDR1 and CDR2: ENHRY and SYGVKD.

Of note for this clonotype: One end of the junction is discordant with germline, which a read error may explain. The chain combines TRBV6-5 with TRBJ2-7; 10 positions agree with TRBD2. CDR3 length: 14 residues. CDR1 is MNHEY, CDR2 SVGAGI, per germline. The CDR3 nucleotides are TGTACCAGCAGTCGGACTAGCGGCACCTACGAGCAGTACTTC. This encodes CTSSRTSGTYEQYF.

This clonotype has a handful of counts. The chain links TRBV3-1 to TRBJ1-2; 9 nucleotides line up with TRBD1. The CDR3 is made up of 13 amino acids. V was pared by 4 bases and J by 7 bases, with 4 bases of the junction left unmatched. From germline, CDR1 is LGHDT and CDR2 YNNKEL (reference sequence). Here the CDR3 reads CASSLQGASGYTF. The DNA of the CDR3 is TGTGCCAGCAGCCTACAGGGGGCCAGTGGCTACACCTTC.

This clonotype has more than one count but fewer than ten. This sequence joins TRBV6-5 and TRBJ2-1; 7 nucleotides align to TRBD2. CDR1 is MNHEY and CDR2 is SVGAGI in the germline V gene. The CDR3 runs 17 residues. The ends lost 0 bases at V and 5 bases at J; junction bases unmatched: 10. The CDR3 spells CASSYSSQAGFHNEQFF. CDR3 nucleotide sequence: TGTGCCAGCAGTTACTCGAGTCAAGCGGGGTTCCACAATGAGCAGTTCTTC.

This clonotype was counted only a few times. The chain employs TRBV24-1 and TRBJ2-5; 10 bases match TRBD2. Germline assignment: CDR1 KGHDR and CDR2 SFDVKD. V was pared by 4 bases and J by 4 bases, with 2 bases of the junction left unmatched. CDR3 length: 14 residues. This CDR3 reads CATSERLAGETQYF. The CDR3 nucleotides read TGTGCCACCAGTGAGCGACTAGCGGGAGAGACCCAGTACTTC.

V usage is TRBV19 and J usage is TRBJ1-5; D not resolved. The CDR3 runs to 16 residues. The germline V gene has CDR1 LNHDA and CDR2 SQIVND (reference sequence). V was cut by 5 bases and J by 1 base, with 15 bases left in between. The CDR3 DNA reads as TGTGCCAGTAGTGTCAGGATTAGCTGGAGCAATCAGCCCCAGCATTTT. Translation gives CASSVRISWSNQPQHF.

This clonotype came up a few times. The V and J genes are TRBV20-1 and TRBJ2-7, with 7 bases identical to TRBD1. This CDR3 has 13 residues. V trimming: 8 bases; J trimming: 2 bases; junction bases outside the gene matches: 9. CDR1 and CDR2 from the germline V gene are DFQATT and SNEGSKA (reference sequence). DNA for the CDR3: TGCAGTACCAAGGGGGCTGAAGCCTACGAGCAGTACTTC. Its protein is CSTKGAEAYEQYF.

The table lists this clonotype with a few counts. The chain links TRBV7-9 to TRBJ1-6, with TRBD1 as a possible D gene (6 bases). V was clipped by 8 bases and J by 10 bases, with 15 bases between them. This CDR3 has 13 residues. CDR1 is SEHNR, CDR2 FQNEAQ, per germline (reference sequence). This chain's CDR3 is CASGLGGNSPLHF. The CDR3 nucleotides read TGTGCCAGCGGTCTAGGGGGAAACTCACCCCTCCACTTT.

V is TRBV4-1 and J is TRBJ1-2; 7 bases map to TRBD1. The V segment lost 2 bases and the J segment 4 bases; nucleotides outside the gene matches: 10. This CDR3 has 16 amino acids. The V gene's germline CDR1 is MGHRA and CDR2 YSYEKL. CDR3 DNA sequence: TGCGCCAGCAGCCAACCAGCAGGGGGTGGAAGCTATGGCTACACCTTC. Translation: CASSQPAGGGSYGYTF.

The gene calls are TRBV6-6 and TRBJ1-2, with D possibly matching TRBD1 (6 bases). Germline loops: CDR1 MNHNY, CDR2 SVGAGI (reference sequence). This CDR3 is built from 13 residues. V dropped 6 bases and J dropped 8 bases, with 16 bases sitting between them. The CDR3 coding sequence is TGTGCCAGCAGCCCTATACAGGGCTGGGGCTACACCTTC. Its translation is CASSPIQGWGYTF.

This chain links TRBV12-3 or TRBV12-4 with TRBJ1-2; 9 bases align to TRBD1. This CDR3 spans 15 amino acids. V shed 6 bases and J 1 base; nucleotides not matched to a gene: 6. The CDR3, as DNA: TGTGCCAGCAGAGGACAGGGGCCTTTTAACTATGGCTACACCTTC. Its protein product is CASRGQGPFNYGYTF.

This clonotype was seen more than once but under ten times. The CDR3 is CASMPGSTDTQYF. For the CDR3, the DNA is TGTGCCAGCATGCCGGGGAGCACAGATACGCAGTATTTT. This rearrangement joins TRBV28 to TRBJ2-3; possibly TRBD2 for D (5 bases). CDR1 MDHEN and CDR2 SYDVKM come from the germline V gene. V dropped 7 bases and J dropped 0 bases, with 8 bases sitting between them. This CDR3 region has 13 residues.